The 9 T cell receptor beta chains presented below share a single source sample, sequenced in a study of cytotoxic CD8 clonotypes in ibrutinib-treated CLL. Sequenced by immunoSEQ multiplex PCR; TCRdb stores in-frame clones only, minus some. The table includes 30,000 to 40,000 clones, around 70% detected once. Specimen: PBMCs, collected at disease progression, from a patient treated with ibrutinib. These receptors all stem from a human donor with chronic lymphocytic leukemia.

The rearrangement links TRBV21-1 to TRBJ1-2. TRBV21-1 is tagged as a pseudogene. The CDR3 runs to 12 residues. This chain's CDR3 is CARSSQAYGYTF. The CDR3 nucleotides read TGTGCACGGAGCTCCCAAGCCTATGGCTACACCTTC.

V usage is TRBV6-5 and J usage is TRBJ2-7; 7 bases agree with TRBD2. This CDR3 is 15 amino acids long. The germline CDR1 and CDR2 sequences are MNHEY and SVGAGI. With 0 bases clipped from V and 2 bases from J, the junction kept 4 bases outside the gene matches. The CDR3 is CASSYSTREAYEQYF. The CDR3 DNA reads as TGTGCCAGCAGTTACTCGACTCGGGAGGCCTACGAGCAGTACTTC.

DNA for the CDR3: TGTGCCAGCAGTGACAGGGCGGTGCAGTACTTC. Translating gives CASSDRAVQYF. V usage is TRBV2 and J usage is TRBJ2-7; TRBD1 is a possible D gene (5 bases). Trimming pared 3 bases from V and 9 bases from J, leaving 9 bases between. The germline gives CDR1 SNHLY, CDR2 FYNNEI. The CDR3 spans 11 residues.

This clone was picked up a small number of times. This rearrangement joins TRBV6-6 to TRBJ2-2, with 10 bases fitting TRBD1. Germline-derived CDR1 and CDR2 are MNHNY and SVGAGI (reference sequence). V shed 7 bases, J shed 0 bases, and the junction held 5 bases outside the gene matches. The CDR3 has 16 amino acids. The CDR3 reads CASTFGQGANTGELFF. The DNA for the CDR3 is TGTGCCAGCACCTTCGGACAGGGGGCGAACACCGGGGAGCTGTTTTTT.

This chain uses TRBV10-3 with TRBJ2-5; a weak D match, TRBD2 (5 bases). The V gene lost 0 bases and the J gene lost 5 bases, with 7 bases spanning the gap. This CDR3 contains 13 residues. Looked up from germline, CDR1 is ENHRY and CDR2 is SYGVKD. The CDR3 DNA is TGTGCCATCAGTGAGTCGGGCGGGGAGACCCAGTACTTC. The encoded protein is CAISESGGETQYF.

The chain has TRBV21-1 and TRBJ1-2; TRBD1 was called by the table and not checked on the DNA. TRBV21-1 is classified as a pseudogene. The CDR3 has 15 amino acids. The CDR3 nucleotides are TGTGCCAGTCCTATAATCCGGGACAGGGAGGGTGGCTACACCTTC. It specifies CASPIIRDREGGYTF.

This clone was seen more than once but under ten times. The chain carries TRBV5-5 and TRBJ1-2, with 7 bases aligning to TRBD1. The CDR3 spans 16 residues. The germline V gene encodes CDR1 SGHKS and CDR2 YYEKEE (reference sequence). V shed 0 bases, J shed 5 bases, and the junction held 10 bases outside the gene matches. Here the CDR3 reads CASSLAWDSLGYGYTF. DNA for the CDR3: TGTGCCAGCAGCTTGGCCTGGGACAGCTTGGGGTATGGCTACACCTTC.

The V and J genes are TRBV2 and TRBJ1-6; no firm D call. The CDR3 length is 15 residues. Trimming stripped 7 bases from V and 4 bases from J, with 14 bases between. Germline CDR1 and CDR2: SNHLY and FYNNEI. As DNA, the CDR3 is TGTGCCAGCACCGGACGGTCGAATTATAATTCACCCCTCCACTTT. This encodes CASTGRSNYNSPLHF.

CDR3 nucleotides: TGTGCCTGGAGGTGGGACGGAACCTACGAGCAGTACTTC. This gives the protein CAWRWDGTYEQYF. This chain joins TRBV30 and TRBJ2-7; D may match TRBD1 or TRBD2 (5 bases each). The V end was cut by 3 bases, the J end by 2 bases, with 11 bases between. CDR1 and CDR2 from the germline V gene are GTSNPN and SVGIG (reference sequence). There are 13 residues in the CDR3.